This T cell receptor beta chain was found in a study of spatial heterogeneity in lung cancer. The wider study: Sequencing consistently turned up more beta-chain sequences than alpha-chain sequences. The library had UMIs, and each TCR and UMI pair averaged more than ten raw reads.

A unique molecular identifier was carried by every single TCR cDNA molecule. In TCRdb, the 5' RACE reads were re-called with MiXCR into one record per CDR3 protein. The sample contains around 60,000 distinct CDR3 sequences, less than 10% of which appear only once. Germline CDR1 and CDR2: KGHSH and LQKENI. The germline V and J ends were trimmed by 3 bases and 0 bases, with 15 bases remaining between them. The CDR3 totals 17 residues. The time point here: sample taken at primary tumor resection. No cells were sorted before sequencing. The whole RNA sequenced was extracted from tumor, nontumor lung or frozen PBMC.

V and J are TRBV18 and TRBJ2-1, with D perhaps TRBD2 (6 bases). The clonotype comes from a female donor with early-stage non-small cell lung cancer. This material consisted of PBMCs, taken at surgery. The CDR3 DNA follows: TGTGCCAGCTCACCCTTAGCGGACCATCTCTCCTACAATGAGCAGTTCTTC. Translated, it gives CASSPLADHLSYNEQFF.